The rows below give T cell receptor beta chains drawn from one sample of a study of blood T cell repertoires in COVID-19. Method: immunoSEQ multiplex PCR; TCRdb's copy keeps in-frame clones and lacks some. The table has about 100,000 clones, roughly 79% seen once. The sample was peripheral blood. The receptor set was obtained from a woman between 70 and 85 years old with acute or convalescent COVID-19. Each CDR3 is given with its conserved first and last residue. The D gene is left open where the match is weak. The size field is filled for only some rows; it gives once, few, many or a size class.

CDR3 DNA: TGCGCCAGCAGCGGAGGGATGGAAGGCTACACCTTC
CDR3 protein: CASSGGMEGYTF
J gene: TRBJ1-2
clone size: -
V gene: TRBV5-1
D gene: -

CDR3 DNA: TGTGCCAGTAGTATAGGCACAGCCTACAATCAGCCCCAGCATTTT
CDR3 protein: CASSIGTAYNQPQHF
J gene: TRBJ1-5
clone size: few
V gene: TRBV19
D gene: -

CDR3 DNA: TGTGCCAGCAGCCTTGCCGCGGCGGGGGGAGAGCAGTTCTTC
CDR3 protein: CASSLAAAGGEQFF
J gene: TRBJ2-1
clone size: -
V gene: TRBV7-9
D gene: TRBD2

CDR3 DNA: TGTGCCATCAGGGGACTAGCGGCCGACAATGAGCAGTTCTTC
CDR3 protein: CAIRGLAADNEQFF
J gene: TRBJ2-1
clone size: -
V gene: TRBV10-3
D gene: TRBD2

CDR3 DNA: TGTGCCAGTAGTACACTAGCGGGGAGTTACAATGAGCAGTTCTTC
CDR3 protein: CASSTLAGSYNEQFF
J gene: TRBJ2-1
clone size: -
V gene: TRBV19
D gene: TRBD2

CDR3 DNA: TGTGCCAGCAGTTACGGGGGCGACCGATATAGCAATCAGCCCCAGCATTTT
CDR3 protein: CASSYGGDRYSNQPQHF
J gene: TRBJ1-5
clone size: -
V gene: TRBV6-2/TRBV6-3
D gene: -

CDR3 DNA: TGTGCCTGGAGTCGAGGGGGAGTCGAAAAACTGTTTTTT
CDR3 protein: CAWSRGGVEKLFF
J gene: TRBJ1-4
clone size: -
V gene: TRBV30
D gene: -

CDR3 DNA: TGTGCCAGCAGCTTCGTCCAGGGGGCGAGTGGCTACACCTTC
CDR3 protein: CASSFVQGASGYTF
J gene: TRBJ1-2
clone size: -
V gene: TRBV7-9
D gene: TRBD1

CDR3 DNA: TGCAGCGGAACCGACTGGCAAAGTAAAGATACGCAGTATTTT
CDR3 protein: CSGTDWQSKDTQYF
J gene: TRBJ2-3
clone size: -
V gene: TRBV29-1
D gene: -

CDR3 DNA: TGTGCCAGCAGCTTCGACAGTGGTGGCTACACCTTC
CDR3 protein: CASSFDSGGYTF
J gene: TRBJ1-2
clone size: -
V gene: TRBV5-4
D gene: -

CDR3 DNA: TGTGCCAGCGGTAGCGGGGGGGCCCAAGAGACCCAGTACTTC
CDR3 protein: CASGSGGAQETQYF
J gene: TRBJ2-5
clone size: once
V gene: TRBV28
D gene: TRBD2

CDR3 DNA: TGTGCCAGCAAACAAGGACAGGGTTTCTTCTCCGGGGCTTTCTTT
CDR3 protein: CASKQGQGFFSGAFF
J gene: TRBJ1-1
clone size: -
V gene: TRBV3-1/TRBV3-2
D gene: TRBD1

CDR3 DNA: TGTGCCAGCAGTAGACAAGGTTCCAATCAGCCCCAGCATTTT
CDR3 protein: CASSRQGSNQPQHF
J gene: TRBJ1-5
clone size: -
V gene: TRBV6-5
D gene: -

CDR3 DNA: TGCGCCAGCAGCCGCGGACTAGCGGGGGACAATGAGCAGTTCTTC
CDR3 protein: CASSRGLAGDNEQFF
J gene: TRBJ2-1
clone size: -
V gene: TRBV4-1
D gene: TRBD2

CDR3 DNA: TGTGCCAGCAGTGAATGGGGTCACTCAAGGGGTACCAATGAGCAGTTCTTC
CDR3 protein: CASSEWGHSRGTNEQFF
J gene: TRBJ2-1
clone size: -
V gene: TRBV25-1
D gene: -

CDR3 DNA: TGTGCCAGCAGTGAGATACTAGGGGGCTGGGGAAACACCATATATTTT
CDR3 protein: CASSEILGGWGNTIYF
J gene: TRBJ1-3
clone size: -
V gene: TRBV2
D gene: TRBD1

CDR3 DNA: TGTGCCAGCAGCCCCCTGGGTGGGGGGGCCCAAGATACGCAGTATTTT
CDR3 protein: CASSPLGGGAQDTQYF
J gene: TRBJ2-3
clone size: -
V gene: TRBV5-4
D gene: -

CDR3 DNA: TGTGCCAGCAGCACGGGGCTACTAGCGGGGCTAAGCTCCTACAATGAGCAGTTCTTC
CDR3 protein: CASSTGLLAGLSSYNEQFF
J gene: TRBJ2-1
clone size: -
V gene: TRBV11-2
D gene: TRBD2

CDR3 DNA: TGTGCCAGCAGTTACGCGGGACAGGGAACCTACGAGCAGTACTTC
CDR3 protein: CASSYAGQGTYEQYF
J gene: TRBJ2-7
clone size: -
V gene: TRBV6-5
D gene: TRBD1

CDR3 DNA: TGTGCCAGCAGCTATACAGGGTACACTGAAGCTTTCTTT
CDR3 protein: CASSYTGYTEAFF
J gene: TRBJ1-1
clone size: -
V gene: TRBV12-3/TRBV12-4
D gene: -

CDR3 DNA: TGTGCCAGCAGTTACGGACAGGGGGTGTCCACTGAAGCTTTCTTT
CDR3 protein: CASSYGQGVSTEAFF
J gene: TRBJ1-1
clone size: -
V gene: TRBV6-5
D gene: TRBD1

CDR3 DNA: TGTGCCACCTCCCACGGGGGGCGCGCCTACGAGCAGTACTTC
CDR3 protein: CATSHGGRAYEQYF
J gene: TRBJ2-7
clone size: few
V gene: TRBV5-4
D gene: -

CDR3 DNA: TGTGCCAGCAGTGCTGGGCGAAGGGGGCTGCGGGAGACCCAGTACTTC
CDR3 protein: CASSAGRRGLRETQYF
J gene: TRBJ2-5
clone size: -
V gene: TRBV25-1
D gene: TRBD1

CDR3 DNA: TGTGCCAGCAGCTCACCACTAGCGGGGGGGGAACCCATCTACGAGCAGTACTTC
CDR3 protein: CASSSPLAGGEPIYEQYF
J gene: TRBJ2-7
clone size: -
V gene: TRBV5-4
D gene: TRBD2

CDR3 DNA: TGTGCCAGCAGCTCGGACATGTGGGACACAGATACGCAGTATTTT
CDR3 protein: CASSSDMWDTDTQYF
J gene: TRBJ2-3
clone size: -
V gene: TRBV11-2
D gene: -

CDR3 DNA: TGTGCCAGCAGCCCTAGGGAAAGCGGGGGATACAATGAGCAGTTCTTC
CDR3 protein: CASSPRESGGYNEQFF
J gene: TRBJ2-1
clone size: many
V gene: TRBV4-2
D gene: TRBD2